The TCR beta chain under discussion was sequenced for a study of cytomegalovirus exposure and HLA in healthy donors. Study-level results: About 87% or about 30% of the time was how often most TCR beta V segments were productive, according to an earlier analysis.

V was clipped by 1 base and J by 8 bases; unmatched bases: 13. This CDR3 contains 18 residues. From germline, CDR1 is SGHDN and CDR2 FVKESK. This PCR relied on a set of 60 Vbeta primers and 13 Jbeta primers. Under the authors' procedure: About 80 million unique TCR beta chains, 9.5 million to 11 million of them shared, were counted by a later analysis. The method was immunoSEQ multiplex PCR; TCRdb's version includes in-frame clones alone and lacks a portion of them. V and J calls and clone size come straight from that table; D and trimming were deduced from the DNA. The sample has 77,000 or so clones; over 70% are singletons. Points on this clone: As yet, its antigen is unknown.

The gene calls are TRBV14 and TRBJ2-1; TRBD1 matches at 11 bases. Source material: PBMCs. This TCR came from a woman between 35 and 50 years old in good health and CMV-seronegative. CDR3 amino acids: CASSQVAPRTGGEDEQFF. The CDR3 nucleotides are TGTGCCAGCAGCCAAGTGGCCCCCAGGACAGGGGGCGAGGATGAGCAGTTCTTC. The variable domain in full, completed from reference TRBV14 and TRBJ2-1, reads EAGVTQFPSHSVIEKGQTVTLRCDPISGHDNLYWYRRVMGKEIKFLLHFVKESKQDESGMPNNRFLAERTGGTYSTLKVQPAELEDSGVYFCASSQVAPRTGGEDEQFFGPGTRLTVL.